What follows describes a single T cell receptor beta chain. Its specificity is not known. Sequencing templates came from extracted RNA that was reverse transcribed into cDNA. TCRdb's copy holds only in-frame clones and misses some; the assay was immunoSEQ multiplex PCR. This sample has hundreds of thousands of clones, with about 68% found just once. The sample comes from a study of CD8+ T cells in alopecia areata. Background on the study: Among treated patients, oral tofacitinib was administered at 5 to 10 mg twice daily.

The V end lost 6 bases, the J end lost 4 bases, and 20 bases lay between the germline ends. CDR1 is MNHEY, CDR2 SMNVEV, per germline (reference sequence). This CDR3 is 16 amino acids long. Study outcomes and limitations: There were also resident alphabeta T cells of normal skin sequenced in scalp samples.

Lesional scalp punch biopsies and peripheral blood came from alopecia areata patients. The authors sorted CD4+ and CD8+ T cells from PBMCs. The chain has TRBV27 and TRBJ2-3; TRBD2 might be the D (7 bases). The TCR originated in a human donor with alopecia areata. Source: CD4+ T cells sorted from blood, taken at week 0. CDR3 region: CASSYQIRGAADTQYF. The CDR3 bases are TGTGCCAGCAGCTACCAAATCCGGGGGGCGGCAGATACGCAGTATTTT.